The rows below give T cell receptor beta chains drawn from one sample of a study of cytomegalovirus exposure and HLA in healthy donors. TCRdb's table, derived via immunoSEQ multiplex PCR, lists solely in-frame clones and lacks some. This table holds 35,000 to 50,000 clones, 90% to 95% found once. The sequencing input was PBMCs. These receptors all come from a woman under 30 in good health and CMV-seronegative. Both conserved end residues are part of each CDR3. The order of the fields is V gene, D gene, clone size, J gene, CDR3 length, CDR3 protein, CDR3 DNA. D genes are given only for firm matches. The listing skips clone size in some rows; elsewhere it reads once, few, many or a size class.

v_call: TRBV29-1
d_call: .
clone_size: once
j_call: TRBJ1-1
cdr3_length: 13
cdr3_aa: CSVEDTNRDKAFF
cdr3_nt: TGCAGCGTTGAAGATACTAACAGGGACAAAGCTTTCTTT

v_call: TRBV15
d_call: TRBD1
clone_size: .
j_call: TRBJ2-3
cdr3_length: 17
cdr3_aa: CATSSTRGQVSPDTQYF
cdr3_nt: TGTGCCACCAGCAGCACTCGCGGACAGGTCTCACCAGATACGCAGTATTTT

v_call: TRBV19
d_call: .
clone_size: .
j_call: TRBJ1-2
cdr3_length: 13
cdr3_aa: CASSTWVGHGYTF
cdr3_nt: TGTGCCAGTAGTACCTGGGTGGGCCATGGCTACACCTTC

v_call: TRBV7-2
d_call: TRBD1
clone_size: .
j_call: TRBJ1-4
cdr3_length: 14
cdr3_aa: CASSLVGQNEKLFF
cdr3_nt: TGTGCCAGCAGCTTAGTGGGACAGAATGAAAAACTGTTTTTT

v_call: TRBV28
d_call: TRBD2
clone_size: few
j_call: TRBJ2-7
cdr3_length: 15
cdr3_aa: CASSREGRFSYEQYF
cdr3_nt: TGTGCCAGCAGTCGGGAGGGGCGATTTTCGTACGAGCAGTACTTC

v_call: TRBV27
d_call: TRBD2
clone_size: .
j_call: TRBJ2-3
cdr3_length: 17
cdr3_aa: CASSFATSGGATDTQYF
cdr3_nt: TGTGCCAGCAGTTTCGCCACTAGCGGGGGGGCGACAGATACGCAGTATTTT

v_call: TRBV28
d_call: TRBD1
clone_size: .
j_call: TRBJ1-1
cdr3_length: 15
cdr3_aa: CASSPTVNRGTEAFF
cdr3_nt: TGTGCCAGCAGTCCGACCGTGAACAGGGGCACTGAAGCTTTCTTT

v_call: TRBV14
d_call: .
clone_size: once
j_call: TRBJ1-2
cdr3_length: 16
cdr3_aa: CASSQVSLGADYGYTF
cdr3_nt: TGTGCCAGCAGCCAAGTTTCTCTGGGGGCCGACTATGGCTACACCTTC

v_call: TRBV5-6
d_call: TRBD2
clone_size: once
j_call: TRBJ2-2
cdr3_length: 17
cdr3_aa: CASTQGIAGANTGELFF
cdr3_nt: TGTGCCAGCACCCAGGGGATAGCGGGGGCGAACACCGGGGAGCTGTTTTTT

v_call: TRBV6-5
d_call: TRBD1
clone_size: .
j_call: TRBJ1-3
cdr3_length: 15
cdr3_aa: CASSPGTGVGNTIYF
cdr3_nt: TGTGCCAGCAGTCCGGGGACAGGGGTTGGAAACACCATATATTTT

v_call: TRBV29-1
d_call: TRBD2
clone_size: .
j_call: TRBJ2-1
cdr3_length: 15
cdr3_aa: CSVLLPRGGRNEQFF
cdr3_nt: TGCAGCGTTTTGCTACCGCGGGGGGGCCGCAATGAGCAGTTCTTC

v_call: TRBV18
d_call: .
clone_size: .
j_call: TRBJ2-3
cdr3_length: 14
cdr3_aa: CASSPLEKSDTQYF
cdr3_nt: TGTGCCAGCTCACCCTTAGAGAAGTCAGATACGCAGTATTTT

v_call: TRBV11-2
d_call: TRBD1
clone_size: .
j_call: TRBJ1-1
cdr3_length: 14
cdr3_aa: CASSDRGWNTEAFF
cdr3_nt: TGTGCCAGCAGCGACAGGGGGTGGAACACTGAAGCTTTCTTT

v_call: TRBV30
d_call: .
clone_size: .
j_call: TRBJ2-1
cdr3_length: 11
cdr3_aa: CAWSVSGLYFF
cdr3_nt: TGTGCCTGGAGTGTAAGCGGGCTCTATTTCTTC

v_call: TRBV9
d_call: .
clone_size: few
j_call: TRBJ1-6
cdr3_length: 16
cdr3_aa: CASSVDPAKRNSPLHF
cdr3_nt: TGTGCCAGCAGCGTAGATCCAGCCAAGAGGAATTCACCCCTCCACTTT

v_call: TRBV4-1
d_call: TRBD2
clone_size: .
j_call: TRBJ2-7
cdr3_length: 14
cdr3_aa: CASSQELADYEQYF
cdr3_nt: TGCGCCAGCAGCCAAGAACTAGCGGACTACGAGCAGTACTTC

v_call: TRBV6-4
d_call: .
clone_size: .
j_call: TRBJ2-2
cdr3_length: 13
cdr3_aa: CASSDRSTGELFF
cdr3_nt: TGTGCCAGCAGTGACCGGAGCACCGGGGAGCTGTTTTTT

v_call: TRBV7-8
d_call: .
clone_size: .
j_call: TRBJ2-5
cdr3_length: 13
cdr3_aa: CASSKSRGETQYF
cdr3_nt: TGTGCCAGCAGTAAAAGTAGGGGCGAGACCCAGTACTTC

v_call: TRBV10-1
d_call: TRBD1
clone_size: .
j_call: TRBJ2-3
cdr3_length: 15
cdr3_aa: CASSEGTGVADTQYF
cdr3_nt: TGCGCCAGCAGTGAGGGGACAGGGGTAGCAGATACGCAGTATTTT